Listed here is a single TCR beta chain. This specimen includes other DNA sequences encoding the same CDR3. This specimen comes from a study of blood T cell repertoires in COVID-19. Study information: Acute-phase and convalescent COVID-19 samples originated in the United States, Italy and Spain.

Seattle patients were enrolled during active infection and followed longitudinally. CDR1 and CDR2 from the germline V gene are SGHRS and YFSETQ. This CDR3 has 14 amino acids. The V end lost 4 bases, the J end lost 3 bases, and 12 bases lay between the germline ends. Sequenced by immunoSEQ multiplex PCR; TCRdb stores in-frame clones only, minus some. The profile shows under 90,000 clones, roughly nine tenths of them singletons. The sequenced sample was peripheral blood. The sequence derives from a man in his forties with COVID-19, enrolled during active disease. The chain has TRBV5-1 and TRBJ2-3; a weak D match, TRBD1 (5 bases). The CDR3 sequence is CASSPGQGTDTQYF. The CDR3 nucleotides read TGCGCCAGCAGCCCCGGACAAGGGACAGATACGCAGTATTTT.